This is a list of T cell receptor beta chains from one sample in a study of blood T cell repertoires in COVID-19. The assay was immunoSEQ multiplex PCR, and TCRdb's table has in-frame clones only and misses some. The data hold around 16,000 clones, with 75% to 85% observed a single time. Source material: peripheral blood. The source of these receptors is a man of 80 years or more with active COVID-19. The CDR3 runs from the conserved cysteine through the conserved F or W. The size of a clone is reported for some rows only, either as once, few or many, or as a class for expanded clones.

clone size	V gene	CDR3 protein
once	TRBV7-8	CASSSENRLAVTYNEQFF
-	TRBV3-1/TRBV3-2	CASSQAPDTEAFF
-	TRBV27	CASSPQGWMETQYF
few	TRBV4-3	CASSFRDRDLGSYNSPLHF
-	TRBV2	CASRIPGTGVGETEQFF
-	TRBV18	CASSPPNKRGYTF
-	TRBV27	CASSFYGTANTGELFF
-	TRBV5-1	CASSPNVENTEAFF
-	TRBV4-3	CASSQDPGVYNEQFF
-	TRBV7-3	CASSLGTSGSTLEQFF
-	TRBV11-2	CASSLGGGSANTGELFF
-	TRBV10-3	CAIGISGTETQYF
few	TRBV2	CASSARQSSYEQYF
-	TRBV10-3	CAITDGTSAEQYF
-	TRBV5-1	CASSLDPGSGRGEQFF
-	TRBV6-5	CASTGQVNTEAFF
-	TRBV28	CASSLTQGLASEQYF
-	TRBV6-2/TRBV6-3	CASSAPQGTYNEQFF
-	TRBV12-3/TRBV12-4	CASRWTGANEQFF
-	TRBV18	CASSNGGGYNEQFF
-	TRBV19	CATQLAEDNEQFF
once	TRBV27	CASSYGGMDEKLFF
once	TRBV2	CASRDGLAGAYEQYF
-	TRBV28	CASSSLRDREGQFF
-	TRBV12-3/TRBV12-4	CASSLGPSGYTF
once	TRBV5-4	CASSTQGKGSGANVLTF